The 12 T cell receptor beta chains given below trace back to one sample, sequenced in a study of CD8 T cells in ankylosing spondylitis. Broader study findings: In ankylosing spondylitis blood, a motif of roughly 8 highly homologous TCR beta variants appeared characteristic.

Antigens of these TCRs are unknown. TCRdb processed the 5' RACE reads anew with MiXCR; each CDR3 protein has one entry. Among 400,000 to 450,000 distinct CDR3 sequences listed, under 20% were seen once. Sequencing used blood, either unsorted or a sorted T cell fraction (not recorded which). The receptors stem from a male donor with ankylosing spondylitis.

This clonotype was found a few times. The chain has TRBV5-1 and TRBJ1-1; D ambiguous. The CDR3 spans 15 residues. Trimming took 5 bases from V and 2 from J, leaving 16 bases between them. Looked up from germline, CDR1 is SGHRS and CDR2 is YFSETQ. As DNA, the CDR3 is TGCGCCAGCAGTCCGGCGGTGTCAGGAAACACTGAAGCTTTCTTT. Its translation: CASSPAVSGNTEAFF.

The rearrangement joins TRBV5-1 to TRBJ1-4, with TRBD1 as a possible D gene (6 bases). Germline V lookup: CDR1 SGHRS, CDR2 YFSETQ. Trimming cost V 1 base and J 5 bases, with 9 bases left between them. This CDR3 is built from 14 residues. The CDR3 DNA sequence: TGCGCCAGCAGCTTGAGGGGGTCAAATGAAAAACTGTTTTTT. It is translated as CASSLRGSNEKLFF. The full variable domain, completed using reference TRBV5-1 and TRBJ1-4, is KAGVTQTPRYLIKTRGQQVTLSCSPISGHRSVSWYQQTPGQGLQFLFEYFSETQRNKGNFPGRFSGRQFSNSRSEMNVSTLELGDSALYLCASSLRGSNEKLFFGSGTQLSVL.

This clonotype was picked up a small number of times. The J gene is TRBJ2-3, the V gene TRBV4-3; either TRBD1 or TRBD2 may fit D (5 bases each). This CDR3 has 16 amino acids. The germline V gene has CDR1 LGHNA and CDR2 YSLEER. The V end was cut by 0 bases, the J end by 0 bases, with 10 bases between. The CDR3 nucleotides are TGCGCCAGCAGCCAAGATTTGGGGGTTAGCACAGATACGCAGTATTTT. Translated, it gives CASSQDLGVSTDTQYF.

The genes are TRBV5-1 and TRBJ2-5, with D possibly matching TRBD2 (9 bases). CDR3 length: 15 amino acids. CDR1 is SGHRS, CDR2 YFSETQ, per germline. Trimming left V 2 bases short and J 5 bases short, with 16 bases between. CDR3 sequence reads: CASSFLAGQEETQYF. The CDR3 DNA reads TGCGCCAGCAGCTTCCTAGCGGGACAGGAGGAGACCCAGTACTTC.

The rearrangement links TRBV4-2 to TRBJ2-2, with D perhaps matching TRBD2 (5 bases). The CDR3 loop spans 18 amino acids. CDR1 and CDR2 (germline): LGHNA, YNFKEQ. Trimming took 1 base from V and 2 from J, leaving 17 bases between them. CDR3 in DNA: TGTGCCAGCAGCCAAGGTGGCGTGGCTAGCAGAAACACCGGGGAGCTGTTTTTT. Protein sequence: CASSQGGVASRNTGELFF.

This clonotype was seen a handful of times. This sequence joins TRBV3-1 and TRBJ1-2; TRBD1 aligns across 8 bases. CDR1 is LGHDT and CDR2 is YNNKEL in the germline V gene (reference sequence). V lost 8 bases to trimming and J lost 6 bases; unmatched junction nucleotides: 11. The CDR3 runs to 14 residues. The DNA for the CDR3 is TGTGCCAGCTCCTCAGGGGGCTGGGCTAATGGCTACACCTTC. Protein product: CASSSGGWANGYTF. The whole variable domain, remainder taken from reference TRBV3-1 and TRBJ1-2, is DTAVSQTPKYLVTQMGNDKSIKCEQNLGHDTMYWYKQDSKKFLKIMFSYNNKELIINETVPNRFSPKSPDKAHLNLHINSLELGDSAVYFCASSSGGWANGYTFGSGTRLTVV.

This clonotype was counted only a few times. The J gene is TRBJ2-1, the V gene TRBV5-1; 10 bases fit TRBD2. The CDR3 has 15 amino acids. CDR1 and CDR2 from the germline V gene are SGHRS and YFSETQ. J was trimmed by 6 bases and V by 2 bases; bases with no gene match: 5. The CDR3 nucleotides are TGCGCCAGCAGCTTATCGGGACTAGCGATCAATGAGCAGTTCTTC. This encodes CASSLSGLAINEQFF.

This chain uses TRBV10-3 with TRBJ2-1, with D tentatively TRBD2 (6 bases). Trimming removed 6 bases at V and 7 bases at J, with 22 bases between. Germline V gives CDR1 ENHRY, CDR2 SYGVKD. This CDR3 contains 16 residues. In DNA, the CDR3 is TGTGCCATCAGCGGGACTCGGGGTATCCCCTCAAATGAGCAGTTCTTC. Its translation is CAISGTRGIPSNEQFF.

V and J are TRBV7-2 and TRBJ2-7; D is undetermined. This CDR3 region has 15 residues. Germline V CDR1 and CDR2: SGHTA, FQGNSA. V was pared by 3 bases and J by 4 bases, with 16 bases between. The chain's CDR3 is CASSFTGGPRYEQYF. CDR3 in DNA: TGTGCCAGCAGCTTTACGGGCGGACCCCGATACGAGCAGTACTTC.

This clonotype was recorded at least ten times. The CDR3 loop reads CASSYRQQGYEQYF. In DNA form, the CDR3 reads TGTGCCAGCAGTTACCGGCAACAGGGATACGAGCAGTACTTC. V and J are TRBV12-3 or TRBV12-4 and TRBJ2-7, with a weak D call TRBD1 (6 bases). This CDR3 has 14 residues. V dropped 4 bases and J dropped 4 bases, with 14 bases sitting between them.

This chain uses TRBV15 with TRBJ1-2; 8 bases are a match to TRBD1. V lost 5 bases and J lost 8; bases outside the gene matches: 4. Germline lookup yields CDR1 LNHNV and CDR2 YYDKDF (reference sequence). This CDR3 comprises 12 residues. CDR3 in amino acids: CATSQRQGGYTF. The CDR3 DNA sequence: TGTGCCACCAGCCAAAGACAGGGGGGCTACACCTTC.

This clonotype has more than one count but fewer than ten. Written as DNA, the CDR3 is TGTGCCAGCAGCTTAGAGGCAGACCTCTATGGCTACACCTTC. It is translated as CASSLEADLYGYTF. The V and J genes are TRBV7-8 and TRBJ1-2; D is uncertain. Germline V gives CDR1 SGHVS, CDR2 FQNEAQ. V was clipped by 1 base and J by 4 bases, with 10 bases between them. The CDR3 spans 14 residues.